The clone carrying this T cell receptor (beta chain) occurred a few times. Per the germline V gene, CDR1 is SGHRS and CDR2 is YFSETQ. This CDR3 comprises 14 residues. Trimming took off 1 base at V and 0 bases at J, with 7 bases between the two ends. The sample comes from a study of spatial heterogeneity in lung cancer. Study-wide context: Among detected sequences, beta-chain ones consistently exceeded alpha-chain ones in number.

Time point: sample taken at primary tumor resection. No cells were sorted before sequencing. The whole RNA sequenced was extracted from tumor, nontumor lung or frozen PBMC. TCR cDNA molecules each had a unique molecular identifier. Via MiXCR, TCRdb re-called the 5' RACE reads, giving one row per CDR3 protein. The data show about 85,000 distinct CDR3 sequences, approximately 21% seen once. The sequencing used PBMCs, collected at surgery. This sequence was found in a male donor with early-stage non-small cell lung cancer. This chain uses TRBV5-1 with TRBJ2-5; D gene unclear. The CDR3 DNA is TGCGCCAGCAGCTTGCCTAGTAACCAAGAGACCCAGTACTTC. It specifies CASSLPSNQETQYF.